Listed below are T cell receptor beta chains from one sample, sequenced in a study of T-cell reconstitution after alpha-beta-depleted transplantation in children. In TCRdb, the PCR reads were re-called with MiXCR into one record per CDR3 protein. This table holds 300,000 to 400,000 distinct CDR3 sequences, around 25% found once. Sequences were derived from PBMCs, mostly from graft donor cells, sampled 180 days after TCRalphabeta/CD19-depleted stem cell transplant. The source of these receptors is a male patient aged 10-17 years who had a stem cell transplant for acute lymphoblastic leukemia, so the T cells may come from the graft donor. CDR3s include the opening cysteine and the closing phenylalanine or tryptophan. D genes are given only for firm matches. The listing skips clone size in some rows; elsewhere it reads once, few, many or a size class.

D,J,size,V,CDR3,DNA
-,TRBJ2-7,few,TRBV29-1,CSAVLIYEQYF,TGCAGCGCCGTACTGATCTACGAGCAGTACTTC
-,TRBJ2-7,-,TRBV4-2,CASSQELRDEQYF,TGTGCCAGCAGCCAAGAGCTACGTGACGAGCAGTACTTC
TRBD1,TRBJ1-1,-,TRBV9,CASSVAFWEGARWDTEAFF,TGTGCCAGCAGCGTAGCGTTTTGGGAGGGGGCGAGATGGGACACTGAAGCTTTCTTT
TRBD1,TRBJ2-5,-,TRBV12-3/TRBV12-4,CASRGGQVRAETQYF,TGTGCCAGCAGAGGGGGACAGGTGAGGGCGGAGACCCAGTACTTC
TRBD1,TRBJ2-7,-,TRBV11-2,CASSSWTGKTYEQYF,TGTGCCAGCAGCTCCTGGACAGGGAAAACCTACGAGCAGTACTTC
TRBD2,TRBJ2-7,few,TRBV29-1,CSVRKAGGPYEQYF,TGCAGCGTACGCAAAGCGGGAGGGCCCTACGAGCAGTACTTC
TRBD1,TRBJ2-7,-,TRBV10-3,CAISRQGDSEQYF,TGTGCCATCAGTAGACAGGGGGATAGCGAGCAGTACTTC
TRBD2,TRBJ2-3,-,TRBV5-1,CASSPTSGWGRTDTQYF,TGCGCCAGCAGCCCGACTAGCGGGTGGGGAAGGACAGATACGCAGTATTTT
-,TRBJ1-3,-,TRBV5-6,CASSLEKIPIRSGNTIYF,TGTGCCAGCAGCTTGGAGAAGATTCCTATTCGCTCTGGAAACACCATATATTTT
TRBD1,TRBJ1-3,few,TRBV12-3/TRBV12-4,CASRTTGASGNTIYF,TGTGCCAGCAGGACAACAGGGGCCTCTGGAAACACCATATATTTT
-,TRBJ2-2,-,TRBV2,CASRIEIGTGELFF,TGTGCCAGCAGGATTGAAATAGGCACCGGGGAGCTGTTTTTT
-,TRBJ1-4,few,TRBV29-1,CSVNGGGSSEKLFF,TGCAGCGTTAACGGCGGGGGATCGAGTGAAAAACTGTTTTTT
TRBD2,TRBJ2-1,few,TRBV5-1,CASSLGLAGGLREQFF,TGCGCCAGCAGCTTGGGACTAGCGGGAGGGCTACGGGAGCAGTTCTTC
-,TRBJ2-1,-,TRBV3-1,CASSQEFYNEQFF,TGTGCCAGCAGCCAAGAGTTTTACAATGAGCAGTTCTTC
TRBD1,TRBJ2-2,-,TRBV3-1,CASSQYRTGLPGELFF,TGTGCCAGCAGCCAGTATAGGACAGGGTTACCCGGGGAGCTGTTTTTT
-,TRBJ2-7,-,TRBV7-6,CASSPGESYEQYF,TGTGCCAGCAGCCCCGGGGAATCCTACGAGCAGTACTTC
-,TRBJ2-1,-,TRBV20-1,CSARQLLIPYNEQFF,TGCAGTGCTAGACAACTTTTAATCCCCTACAATGAGCAGTTCTTC
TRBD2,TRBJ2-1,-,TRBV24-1,CATSPSGRGTPDEQFF,TGTGCCACCAGTCCTAGCGGGAGGGGTACCCCCGATGAGCAGTTCTTC
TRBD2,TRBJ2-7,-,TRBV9,CASSVGLAGAFYEQYF,TGTGCCAGCAGCGTCGGACTAGCGGGAGCATTCTACGAGCAGTACTTC
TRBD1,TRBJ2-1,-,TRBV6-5,CASSYASGTGHNEQFF,TGTGCCAGCAGTTACGCCTCCGGGACAGGGCACAATGAGCAGTTCTTC
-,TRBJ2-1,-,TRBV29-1,CLASSYNEQFF,TGCTTGGCGAGCTCCTACAATGAGCAGTTCTTC
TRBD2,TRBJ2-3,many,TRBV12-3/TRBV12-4,CASSLAAGTDTQYF,TGTGCCAGCTCACTAGCGGCAGGCACAGATACGCAGTATTTT
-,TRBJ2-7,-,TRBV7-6,CDSSLVGRIGEQYF,TGTGACAGCAGCTTAGTTGGACGGATTGGGGAGCAGTACTTC
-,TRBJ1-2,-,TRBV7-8,CASSYGQVRGYTF,TGTGCCAGCAGCTACGGACAAGTTAGGGGCTACACCTTC
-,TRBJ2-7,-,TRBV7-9,CASSPPSFTRRYEQYF,TGTGCCAGCAGCCCCCCCTCCTTTACTAGGAGGTACGAGCAGTACTTC
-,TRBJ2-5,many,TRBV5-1,CASRTGTTSRAQYF,TGCGCCAGCAGAACCGGGACAACCTCTAGGGCCCAGTACTTC
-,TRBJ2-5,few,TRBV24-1,CATSDSRLRETQYF,TGTGCCACCAGTGATTCCCGTTTACGGGAGACCCAGTACTTC
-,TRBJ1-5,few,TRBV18,CASSLQESNQPQHF,TGTGCCAGCTCATTACAAGAAAGCAATCAGCCCCAGCATTTT
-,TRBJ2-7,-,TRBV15,CATSRVGRNYEQYF,TGTGCCACCAGCAGAGTTGGGCGGAACTACGAGCAGTACTTC
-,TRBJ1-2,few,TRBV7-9,CASSFPRTETNYGYTF,TGTGCCAGCAGCTTCCCCCGGACGGAGACTAACTATGGCTACACCTTC
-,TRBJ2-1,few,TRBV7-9,CASRPRSNEQFF,TGTGCCAGCAGGCCTAGGAGTAATGAGCAGTTCTTC
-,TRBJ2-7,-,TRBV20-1,CSASHPGNEQYF,TGCAGTGCTAGCCACCCAGGGAACGAGCAGTACTTC
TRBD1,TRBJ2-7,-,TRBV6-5,CASSSRDRDYEQYF,TGTGCCAGCAGTTCCCGGGACAGGGACTACGAGCAGTACTTC
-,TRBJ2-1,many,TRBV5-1,CASRSASGSYNEQFF,TGCGCCAGCAGATCGGCGTCGGGCTCCTACAATGAGCAGTTCTTC
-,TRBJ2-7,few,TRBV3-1,CASSQRSRVTYEQYF,TGTGCCAGCAGCCAGAGGTCCAGGGTCACCTACGAGCAGTACTTC
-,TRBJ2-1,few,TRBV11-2,CASSLRGGEDYNEQFF,TGTGCCAGCAGCTTAAGGGGGGGTGAAGACTACAATGAGCAGTTCTTC
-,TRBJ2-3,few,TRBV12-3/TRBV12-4,CASREAVRTDTQYF,TGTGCCAGCAGAGAAGCGGTCCGCACAGATACGCAGTATTTT
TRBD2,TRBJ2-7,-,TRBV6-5,CASSYGTSTYEQYF,TGTGCCAGCAGTTACGGGACTAGCACTTACGAGCAGTACTTC
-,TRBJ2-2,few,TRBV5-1,CASSLAAGMGTGELFF,TGCGCCAGCAGCTTGGCCGCGGGGATGGGCACCGGGGAGCTGTTTTTT
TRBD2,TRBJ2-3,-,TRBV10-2,CASSESRGLARSTDTQYF,TGCGCCAGCAGTGAGTCCAGGGGACTAGCGAGAAGCACAGATACGCAGTATTTT
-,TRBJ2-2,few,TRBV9,CASSTNGGELFF,TGTGCCAGCAGCACGAATGGCGGGGAGCTGTTTTTT
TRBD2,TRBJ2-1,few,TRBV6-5,CASSRTSGFSYNEQFF,TGTGCCAGCAGCCGAACTAGCGGCTTCTCCTACAATGAGCAGTTCTTC
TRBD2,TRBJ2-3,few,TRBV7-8,CASSFRASGRAEDTQYF,TGTGCCAGCAGCTTTAGGGCGAGCGGGAGGGCCGAAGATACGCAGTATTTT
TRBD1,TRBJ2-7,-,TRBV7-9,CASSPIQGAAYEQYF,TGTGCCAGCAGCCCCATACAGGGGGCAGCCTACGAGCAGTACTTC
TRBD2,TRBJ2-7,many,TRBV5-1,CASSLTTSGSAYEQYF,TGCGCCAGCAGCTTGACTACTAGCGGGAGCGCCTACGAGCAGTACTTC
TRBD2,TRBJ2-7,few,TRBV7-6,CASSLEGGRGIYEQYF,TGTGCCAGCAGCTTAGAGGGAGGGCGGGGGATCTACGAGCAGTACTTC
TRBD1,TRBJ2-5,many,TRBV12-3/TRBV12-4,CASNIGDRGVQETQYF,TGTGCCAGCAACATCGGGGACAGGGGCGTTCAAGAGACCCAGTACTTC
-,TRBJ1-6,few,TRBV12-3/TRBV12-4,CASSLTGYNSPLHF,TGTGCCAGCAGTTTGACAGGTTATAATTCACCCCTCCACTTT
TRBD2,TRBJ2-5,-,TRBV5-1,CASSLALGASGQETQYF,TGCGCCAGCAGCTTGGCCCTCGGGGCTAGCGGACAAGAGACCCAGTACTTC